The 13 T cell receptor beta chains below all came from one sample that was sequenced in a study of tumor-infiltrating lymphocytes in primary liver carcinoma. Making TCR beta cDNA involved around 520 ng total RNA and a constant-region primer. Three nested multiplex PCR rounds, a slightly modified ARM-PCR, produced the libraries for TCR beta. The study ran its first two PCR rounds for approximately 10 cycles each, using TRBV1-TRBV30 forward primers and a C-beta reverse primer. TCRdb used MiXCR to reprocess the multiplex PCR reads, holding one entry per CDR3 protein. The table includes 35,000 to 50,000 distinct CDR3 sequences, roughly 80% detected once. Each 20-30 mg portion of unsorted bulk tissue served as the source for co-extraction of RNA and DNA. The specimen sequenced was tumor-adjacent normal liver tissue. These receptors were obtained from a woman aged 25 to 39 with primary liver carcinoma and hepatitis B virus infection.

For this clonotype: A junction boundary mismatches the germline segment, possibly from a read error. The chain links TRBV4-1 to TRBJ2-7; D is possibly TRBD2 (6 bases). The germline CDR1 and CDR2 sequences are MGHRA and YSYEKL. The CDR3 runs to 16 residues. The CDR3 nucleotides read TGCGCCAGCAACCAAGACTCTTGGAGGGGTCTCTACGAGCAGTACTTC. Translated, it gives CASNQDSWRGLYEQYF.

Details on this clonotype: The conserved phenylalanine or tryptophan normally closing the CDR3 is absent here, so this likely arose from a read error. V usage is TRBV11-2 and J usage is TRBJ2-7, with 8 bases matching TRBD1. There are 13 residues in the CDR3. The junction had 8 bases not matched to a gene; V was cut back by 11 bases and J by 2 bases. The germline V gene encodes CDR1 SGHAT and CDR2 FQNNGV. CDR3 nucleotide sequence: TGTGCCTGTATAGGGGACAGGACCTACGAGCAGTACTTG. It is translated as CACIGDRTYEQYL.

With regard to this clonotype: At one end, the junction sequence differs from germline, possibly due to a read error. This chain links TRBV28 with TRBJ2-3, with unresolved D. Germline V gives CDR1 MDHEN, CDR2 SYDVKM. The CDR3 runs to 11 residues. CDR3 in amino acids: CDSSCGHTQYF. In DNA form, the CDR3 reads TGTGACAGCAGTTGCGGTCATACGCAGTATTTT.

With regard to this clonotype: Lacking the conserved final phenylalanine or tryptophan, this CDR3 likely reflects a read error. The genes are TRBV11-2 and TRBJ2-4, with 9 bases identical to TRBD1. Germline assignment: CDR1 SGHAT and CDR2 FQNNGV. The CDR3 is 12 amino acids. V trimming: 11 bases; J trimming: 8 bases; junction bases outside the gene matches: 7. As DNA, the CDR3 is TGTGCCGGCCGGGACAGGGATGACATTCAGTACCTC. Translation: CAGRDRDDIQYL.

As to this clonotype: At one boundary the junction diverges from the germline segment, which might be a read error. The chain recombines TRBV6-2 or TRBV6-3 with TRBJ2-7; D ambiguous. Per the germline V gene, CDR1 is MNHEY and CDR2 is SVGEGT. The CDR3 length is 14 residues. The CDR3 DNA sequence: TGTGCCAGAAGTTACACCACAGTGGCCTACGAGCGGTACTTC. Its protein product is CARSYTTVAYERYF.

The rearrangement links TRBV6-5 to TRBJ1-6, with D possibly matching TRBD1 (5 bases). The V gene's germline CDR1 is MNHEY and CDR2 SVGAGI. V was pared by 0 bases and J by 9 bases, with 12 bases between. This CDR3 is 15 amino acids long. CDR3 sequence reads: CASSYSAGLGSPLHF. DNA of the CDR3: TGTGCCAGCAGTTACTCGGCAGGGTTAGGTTCACCCCTCCACTTT.

This clonotype was found a few times. The chain joins TRBV6-5 to TRBJ2-2; D ambiguous. The CDR3 has 15 amino acids. Germline V gene sequence: CDR1 MNHEY, CDR2 SVGAGI. Deletions cut 7 bases from V and 4 bases from J, with 16 bases between. The CDR3 DNA is TGTGCCAGCAATCCGCGGACCGGGTTCACCGGGGAGCTGTTTTTT. Translating it yields CASNPRTGFTGELFF.

Details on this clonotype: Possible read error: a much larger clone is one base away. This chain joins TRBV7-9 and TRBJ2-5, with D unresolved. This CDR3 region has 15 residues. V lost 5 bases, J lost 1 base, and 14 bases lay in between. Germline assignment: CDR1 SEHNR and CDR2 FQNEAQ (reference sequence). CDR3 sequence: CASSDSPGVQETQYF. CDR3 DNA sequence: TGTGCCAGCAGCGACTCACCTGGGGTCCAAGAGACCCAGTACTTC.

The V and J genes are TRBV4-1 and TRBJ2-7, with 8 bases that match TRBD1. The V gene end was trimmed by 0 bases and the J gene end by 7 bases; junction bases not matched to a gene: 11. The CDR3 runs 16 residues. Germline CDR1 and CDR2: MGHRA and YSYEKL. The CDR3 spells CASSQDSATGVNEQYF. For the CDR3, the DNA is TGCGCCAGCAGCCAAGATAGCGCGACAGGGGTCAATGAGCAGTACTTC.

The chain links TRBV11-2 to TRBJ1-1, with 8 nucleotides matching TRBD1. This CDR3 has 14 amino acids. Trimming removed 6 bases from V and 6 bases from J; junction bases left unmatched: 9. The germline V gene encodes CDR1 SGHAT and CDR2 FQNNGV. The CDR3: CASRYTGGPAEAFF. In nucleotides, the CDR3 is TGTGCCAGCAGGTATACAGGGGGGCCCGCTGAAGCTTTCTTT.

Details on this clonotype: A read error may produce the germline difference seen at one junction end. The chain joins TRBV6-2 or TRBV6-3 to TRBJ2-7; no clear D. Per the germline V gene, CDR1 is MNHEY and CDR2 is SVGEGT. This CDR3 is built from 13 residues. The DNA for the CDR3 is TGTACCAGCAGTCCCAGCGAGACCTACGGGCAGTACTTC. Residues: CTSSPSETYGQYF.

As concerns this clonotype: The missing conserved phenylalanine or tryptophan at the end of this CDR3 makes a read error likely. This chain joins TRBV6-2 or TRBV6-3 and TRBJ2-1, with 11 bases matching TRBD2. Germline V lookup: CDR1 MNHEY, CDR2 SVGEGT. Trimming took 10 bases from V and 7 from J; bases not matched to a gene: 12. The CDR3 sequence is 15 residues long. The CDR3 sequence is CAIRVTSGRQNEQFS. The CDR3 DNA sequence: TGTGCCATCAGAGTAACTAGCGGGAGACAAAATGAGCAGTTCTCC.

The genes are TRBV4-2 and TRBJ2-2; no clear D. Trimming cost V 6 bases and J 9 bases, with 29 bases left between them. The CDR3 runs to 18 residues. CDR1 LGHNA and CDR2 YNFKEQ come from the germline V gene. CDR3 region: CASSQPSGLAGVTRELFF. The CDR3 bases are TGTGCCAGCAGTCAACCCTCAGGATTAGCTGGAGTAACCAGGGAGCTGTTTTTT.